The 10 T cell receptor beta chains below were found in one sample sequenced in a study of regulatory T cells in long-lasting Graves disease. Time point of the sample: newly diagnosed GD, antithyroid drugs for less than 3 months. PBMC RNA was the source of the TCR library. Investigators prepared the TCR beta libraries by applying iRepertoire HTBI primers and Arm-PCR of CDR3 regions. TCRdb analysed the multiplex PCR reads with MiXCR anew, one entry per CDR3 protein. The repertoire holds 350,000 to 450,000 distinct CDR3 sequences, with approximately 15% as singletons. Separately, the same data were catalogued under a study of T cells in Graves' hyperthyroidism and ophthalmopathy.

The source material was peripheral blood mononuclear cells (PBMCs), sampled at new diagnosis, from a patient treated with antithyroid drugs. These receptors came from a woman in her thirties with Graves disease.

This clonotype has more than one count but fewer than ten. This chain links TRBV27 with TRBJ2-7; no clear D. The V and J ends lost 3 bases and 7 bases respectively, with 13 bases between them. CDR1 MNHEY and CDR2 SMNVEV come from the germline V gene (reference sequence). The length of the CDR3 is 13 residues. As DNA, the CDR3 is TGTGCCAGCAGTTTTACAAAAACGGGTGAGCAGTACTTC. Residues: CASSFTKTGEQYF.

Concerning this clonotype: A much bigger clone sits one base away, suggesting this may be a read error. V is TRBV3-1 and J is TRBJ2-5; tentatively, D is TRBD1 (6 bases). CDR3 length: 17 amino acids. Germline CDR1 and CDR2: LGHDT and YNNKEL (reference sequence). V was shortened by 4 bases and J by 4 bases, with 22 bases between the two germline ends. The CDR3 region has the DNA TGTGCCAGCAGCCTCCGGGCTCCCCAGGGGAGTAGAGAGACCCAGTACTTC. Translation: CASSLRAPQGSRETQYF.

This clonotype was recorded a few times. The V gene is TRBV7-2, the J gene TRBJ1-5; D uncertain. The CDR3 runs 16 residues. Germline lookup yields CDR1 SGHTA and CDR2 FQGNSA. Trimming pared 2 bases from V and 4 bases from J, leaving 15 bases between. CDR3 DNA sequence: TGTGCCAGCAGCTTACATACGGAGGGAATAAATCAGCCCCAGCATTTT. It yields the protein CASSLHTEGINQPQHF.

J is TRBJ2-1 and V is TRBV6-5, with D unclear. The CDR3 loop spans 12 amino acids. Germline values: CDR1 MNHEY, CDR2 SVGAGI. The ends were cut back, 0 bases at V and 9 bases at J, with 6 bases in the middle. CDR3 amino acids: CASSYSPGEQFF. In DNA, the CDR3 is TGTGCCAGCAGTTACTCTCCCGGTGAGCAGTTCTTC.

Many counts were recorded for this clonotype. The V call is TRBV6-1, the J call TRBJ2-7; D tentatively reads TRBD1 or TRBD2 (5 bases each). Germline CDR1 MNHNS, CDR2 SASEGT. The CDR3 extends over 12 amino acids. Trimming cost V 8 bases and J 6 bases, with 14 bases left between them. The CDR3: CASGGSPGEQYF. CDR3 in DNA: TGTGCCAGCGGGGGATCTCCCGGCGAGCAGTACTTC.

The chain couples TRBV19 to TRBJ1-2, with unresolved D. Trimming removed 1 base at V and 3 bases at J, with 12 bases between. Per the germline V gene, CDR1 is LNHDA and CDR2 is SQIVND (reference sequence). The CDR3 has 15 amino acids. The CDR3 bases are TGTGCCAGTAGTATAGGAGAGACGGACTACTATGGCTACACCTTC. Amino acid sequence: CASSIGETDYYGYTF.

This chain uses TRBV19 with TRBJ1-1; D gene ambiguous. This CDR3 comprises 12 residues. Germline CDR1 LNHDA, CDR2 SQIVND (reference sequence). The ends were cut back, 11 bases at V and 3 bases at J, with 13 bases in the middle. The CDR3 region is CARRRPHTEAFF. CDR3 coding DNA: TGTGCCCGCAGGAGGCCCCACACTGAAGCTTTCTTT.

The table lists this clonotype with a few counts. The rearrangement links TRBV7-3 to TRBJ2-1, with 9 nucleotides matching TRBD1. Germline lookup yields CDR1 SGHTA and CDR2 FQGTGA. The ends lost 2 bases at V and 7 bases at J; junction bases unmatched: 6. The CDR3 length is 15 residues. CDR3 loop: CASSLDFGQGNEQFF. The CDR3 DNA reads as TGTGCCAGCAGCTTAGATTTCGGACAGGGGAATGAGCAGTTCTTC. Full variable domain (rest looked up from reference TRBV7-3 and TRBJ2-1): GAGVSQTPSNKVTEKGKYVELRCDPISGHTALYWYRQSLGQGPEFLIYFQGTGAADDSGLPNDRFFAVRPEGSVSTLKIQRTERGDSAVYLCASSLDFGQGNEQFFGPGTRLTVL.

In this sample, this clonotype turned up many times. The chain has TRBV29-1 and TRBJ1-2; D gene unclear. This CDR3 comprises 14 residues. Trimming took off 4 bases at V and 3 bases at J, with 15 bases between the two ends. The germline V gene has CDR1 SQVTM and CDR2 ANQGSEA. The CDR3: CSVVTPTSYYGYTF. The CDR3 DNA is TGCAGCGTTGTTACCCCAACATCTTACTATGGCTACACCTTC.

At least ten counts were recorded for this clonotype. The rearrangement joins TRBV27 to TRBJ2-1, with 11 bases that match TRBD2. With V trimmed by 5 bases and J by 8 bases, 17 bases remained unmatched. CDR1 and CDR2 (germline): MNHEY, SMNVEV (reference sequence). The CDR3 length is 18 residues. The CDR3 reads CASSNLAGGAGGVDEQFF. In DNA, the CDR3 is TGTGCCAGCAGTAACCTAGCGGGAGGCGCCGGCGGGGTGGATGAGCAGTTCTTC.